What follows are 13 T cell receptor beta chains derived from one specimen sequenced in a study of post-analysis software for immune sequencing data. Findings and limits, study-wide: Roughly 5 TRBV segments, TRBV5-6, TRBV5-1 and TRBV20-1 among them, were found more frequent in patients than controls.

Presence of unique molecular identifiers characterized the TCR beta cDNA libraries. TCRdb processed the PCR reads anew with MiXCR; each CDR3 protein has one entry. The sample carries hundreds of thousands of distinct CDR3 sequences, 25% to 30% recorded once. These TCRs are of unknown antigen specificity. The sequenced sample consisted of blood. The receptor source for this set is a girl aged 10-17 years with multiple sclerosis.

This clonotype was seen at least ten times. The rearrangement links TRBV4-3 to TRBJ2-1, with a weak D call TRBD2 (5 bases). Per germline, CDR1 LGHNA and CDR2 YSLEER. The CDR3 loop spans 14 amino acids. Trimming removed 4 bases at V and 7 bases at J, with 14 bases between. CDR3 protein: CASSPRTPLNEQFF. The CDR3 nucleotides read TGCGCCAGCAGCCCCCGGACTCCCCTAAATGAGCAGTTCTTC.

There are a few counts of this clonotype. J is TRBJ2-5 and V is TRBV20-1; the match to TRBD2 covers 9 bases. Germline V gives CDR1 DFQATT, CDR2 SNEGSKA (reference sequence). Germline trimming cut 4 bases from V and 4 bases from J; bases unmatched to any gene: 7. This CDR3 spans 14 amino acids. CDR3 region: CSAKTSGKGETQYF. DNA for the CDR3: TGCAGTGCTAAGACTAGCGGAAAGGGAGAGACCCAGTACTTC.

The V call is TRBV7-9, the J call TRBJ2-5, with D perhaps matching TRBD2 (5 bases). Trimming took 3 bases from V and 8 from J, leaving 13 bases between them. Germline V lookup: CDR1 SEHNR, CDR2 FQNEAQ (reference sequence). There are 13 residues in the CDR3. The CDR3 spells CASSLAGLTTQYF. The CDR3 nucleotides are TGTGCCAGCAGCTTGGCCGGACTGACCACCCAGTACTTC.

The chain links TRBV7-2 to TRBJ1-3, with D possibly TRBD1 on 5 matching bases. The CDR3 is made up of 17 amino acids. Trimming shortened V by 0 bases and J by 0 bases, and 12 bases separated the two germline ends. Germline V gene lookup returns CDR1 SGHTA and CDR2 FQGNSA. CDR3 sequence reads: CASSLARQHRSGNTIYF. CDR3 nucleotides: TGTGCCAGCAGCTTAGCGAGACAGCACCGCTCTGGAAACACCATATATTTT.

As concerns this clonotype: This clone may be a read error of a much larger clone one base away. The chain joins TRBV29-1 to TRBJ2-1; TRBD2 is a possible D gene (5 bases). The end of the DNA is better explained by TRBJ2-7, so the J call may be wrong. Germline V gene sequence: CDR1 SQVTM, CDR2 ANQGSEA. CDR3 length: 13 amino acids. CDR3 nucleotides: TGCAGCGTCGGTCCGGGGTCCTACAATGAGCAGTACTTC. Translating it yields CSVGPGSYNEQYF.

There are a few counts of this clonotype. This chain uses TRBV6-6 with TRBJ1-1; D gene unclear. The CDR3 has 13 amino acids. The germline CDR1 and CDR2 sequences are MNHNY and SVGAGI (reference sequence). Trimming removed 5 bases from V and 1 base from J, with 8 bases in between. The CDR3 sequence is CASSTPQNTEAFF. Here the CDR3 DNA reads TGTGCCAGCAGTACCCCCCAGAACACTGAAGCTTTCTTT.

There are a few counts of this clonotype. The chain couples TRBV5-1 to TRBJ2-5; D is perhaps TRBD1 (6 bases). This CDR3 is built from 15 residues. The germline gives CDR1 SGHRS, CDR2 YFSETQ. Trimming removed 0 bases from V and 5 bases from J, with 14 bases in between. CDR3 protein: CASSLASGDGETQYF. Written as DNA, the CDR3 is TGCGCCAGCAGCTTGGCCTCAGGGGACGGGGAGACCCAGTACTTC.

The V and J genes are TRBV19 and TRBJ2-3; 8 bases agree with TRBD2. Trimming cost V 6 bases and J 4 bases; bases outside gene matches: 9. The CDR3 totals 15 residues. In germline, CDR1 is LNHDA, CDR2 SQIVND (reference sequence). The DNA for the CDR3 is TGTGCCAGTAGGCTAACGGCGGGGGGCGCAGATACGCAGTATTTT. Encoded protein: CASRLTAGGADTQYF.

V and J are TRBV6-5 and TRBJ2-3; D not certain. Germline CDR1 reads MNHEY; CDR2 reads SVGAGI. V was cut by 0 bases and J by 6 bases, with 7 bases left in between. The CDR3 has 13 amino acids. The CDR3 loop reads CASSYSSLDTQYF. CDR3 bases: TGTGCCAGCAGTTACTCGTCGTTGGATACGCAGTATTTT.

This clonotype came up a few times. CDR3 in amino acids: CASGLVRTGDDSTDTQYF. The CDR3 DNA sequence: TGTGCTAGTGGTTTGGTAAGGACAGGGGACGATAGCACAGATACGCAGTATTTT. V and J are TRBV12-5 and TRBJ2-3, with 9 bases identical to TRBD1. There are 18 residues in the CDR3. Trimming at V came to 0 bases and at J to 0 bases, leaving 7 bases not matched to a gene. Germline V gene sequence: CDR1 LGHNT, CDR2 FRNRAP. The complete variable domain, with remaining parts taken from reference TRBV12-5 and TRBJ2-3, reads DARVTQTPRHKVTEMGQEVTMRCQPILGHNTVFWYRQTMMQGLELLAYFRNRAPLDDSGMPKDRFSAEMPDATLATLKIQPSEPRDSAVYFCASGLVRTGDDSTDTQYFGPGTRLTVL.

The table lists this clonotype with a count of one. A junction end diverges from the germline sequence, so it may reflect a read error. DNA of the CDR3: TGTGCCAGCAGCTCCCGGACTGCCTGGGATACGCGGTATTTT. This gives the protein CASSSRTAWDTRYF. V is TRBV11-2 and J is TRBJ2-3, with D possibly being TRBD2 (5 bases). CDR1 and CDR2 (germline): SGHAT, FQNNGV. The CDR3 extends over 14 amino acids.

This clonotype was seen only a few times. This chain uses TRBV5-1 with TRBJ1-2; 12 bases line up with TRBD1. Germline-derived CDR1 and CDR2 are SGHRS and YFSETQ. The CDR3 loop spans 15 amino acids. J lost 7 bases, V lost 5 bases, and 9 bases had no gene match. Written as DNA, the CDR3 is TGCGCCAGCAGGACTCCGGGACAGGGGGCGGGTGGCTACACCTTC. This encodes CASRTPGQGAGGYTF.

V usage is TRBV3-1 and J usage is TRBJ1-1, with 7 bases matching TRBD1. The CDR3 loop spans 14 amino acids. The V gene's germline CDR1 is LGHDT and CDR2 YNNKEL (reference sequence). J was trimmed by 4 bases and V by 5 bases; bases with no gene match: 7. The chain's CDR3 is CASSSGTDGTEAFF. The DNA for the CDR3 is TGTGCCAGCAGCTCAGGGACAGACGGCACTGAAGCTTTCTTT.